This T cell receptor beta chain appears in the sequencing data of a study of cytomegalovirus exposure and HLA in healthy donors. Study results and caveats: It was assumed in the presence/absence analyses that sequencing depth was roughly uniform across donors. Prior analysis indicated that the majority of TCR beta V segments exhibited productivity approximately 87% or approximately 30% of the time.

Each donor was healthy, and each was a bone marrow donor. PCR was performed using 60 Vbeta and 13 Jbeta primers. Produced via immunoSEQ multiplex PCR; TCRdb's table is partial and in-frame only. The table has about 200,000 clones, 75% to 90% seen once. This clone has a single count. What it binds is unknown. Sequencing was performed on PBMCs. The receptor's source is a woman in her thirties in good health and CMV-seronegative.

The chain's CDR3 is CASHSAGLSPTDTQYF. The CDR3 DNA reads as TGCGCCAGCCATTCAGCGGGCCTGAGCCCAACGGATACGCAGTATTTT. The rearrangement joins TRBV5-1 to TRBJ2-3; possible D gene TRBD2, 6 bases. The germline V gene has CDR1 SGHRS and CDR2 YFSETQ. Deletions cut 7 bases from V and 6 bases from J, with 24 bases between. The CDR3 runs 16 residues.